The present entry profiles one T cell receptor (beta chain) with its context. Its antigen is currently not known. Base-call qualities are not available, and no considerably larger clone is one nucleotide away. The CDR3 runs 11 amino acids, cysteine and phenylalanine included. Only the CDR3 region is kept as DNA, spanning 33 bases read in frame from base 1. CDR1 and CDR2 are read off the germline V gene as SNHLY and FYNNEI. Relative to germline, V is 5 bases shorter and J is 9 bases shorter, with 7 bases between their ends. The library came from the immunoSEQ multiplex PCR assay. For the multiplex PCR, a mixture combining 60 forward primers for TCR Vbeta segments and 13 reverse primers for TCR Jbeta segments was used. A multiplex PCR assay on genomic DNA amplified the CDR3 region of rearranged TCR beta genes. The Illumina HiSeq System was used to sequence the amplified TCR beta libraries as 87-base-pair reads. The study's processing was this. A later analysis tallied around 80 million unique TCR beta chains across the 666 repertoires, and roughly 11 million of those chains were shared by two or more donors. Raw reads were error-corrected and collapsed into unique sequences by a nearest-neighbor algorithm in which closely related sequences were merged to remove PCR and sequencing errors. Alignment of CDR3 sequences to IMGT reference sequences was used to assign V, D and J gene segments. For a sequence to be retained, a match of at least six nucleotides to both a V gene segment and a J gene segment was required. A rearrangement was called productive if the CDR3 had no stop codons and remained in frame with V and J, and every other rearrangement was called non-productive. Following IMGT convention, CDR3 was defined as the stretch from the second conserved V-encoded cysteine to the conserved J-encoded phenylalanine. In an earlier analysis of approximately 590 of the donors, sequences lacking an unambiguous match to a single V gene segment were excluded. An earlier analysis of a few hundred of the donors called V segments functional above 56.7% productive rearrangements and segregating when the between-donor standard deviation exceeded 5%. A statistical classification framework was developed to diagnose cytomegalovirus status using the catalog of TCR beta chain sequences. A later analysis assigned V and J genes by comparing TCR nucleotide sequences with IMGT/GENE-DB human TR gene sequences. In a later analysis, CDR3 sequences and most-parsimonious VDJ recombination scenarios were assigned using the TCRdist pipeline. A later analysis defined each TCR beta chain by its CDR3 amino acid sequence plus V-gene family, and excluded reads lacking a unique V-gene family. A later analysis removed 592 highly shared, low-generation-probability nucleotide sequences to deal with suspected cross-contamination and a sequencing artifact. In a later analysis, a clonal expansion index was calculated for each public chain from normalized within-repertoire ranks of inferred template counts. A later analysis computed generation probabilities with a VDJ recombination model fitted to out-of-frame rearrangements, and checked the results against IGoR. Hypergeometric tests were used in a later analysis to score TCR-TCR, TCR-HLA and TCR-CMV co-occurrence, with a repertoire-size bias correction applied to the TCR pairs. False discovery rates were estimated in a later analysis by permuting HLA or CMV assignments 20 times. In a later analysis, co-occurring TCRs were grouped using DBSCAN, with TCRdist sequence similarity added in when clustering inside HLA-allele-positive subsets. Co-occurrence clustering excluded repertoires with fewer than 30,000 or more than 120,000 public chains, plus five with anomalous nucleotide sharing. TCRdb took this table from immuneACCESS and kept in-frame rearrangements with V and J called. Such tables lack part of the clones; where checked against another copy, unresolved V genes explain under half of the gap, and the rest is unexplained. V and J calls and clone size follow that table, whereas D and trimming were derived from the DNA. This sample has more than 85,000 clones in its table, and 73% of those were observed once. The biggest ten clones account for roughly 8% of the sample.

The cohort was made up of roughly 670 healthy bone marrow donors. At the time of sampling, every cohort member was nominally healthy, though immune exposures that went unrecorded were likely present. The donor tested CMV seronegative and was one of the 352 seronegative cohort members. A peripheral blood sample was provided by each donor, and peripheral blood mononuclear cells were used for TCR beta sequencing. Genomic DNA was extracted from the blood cell samples with the Qiagen DNeasy Blood Extraction Kit. The data were obtained in a study of cytomegalovirus exposure and HLA in healthy donors (dated by TCRdb to about 2017). In the study overall: An earlier analysis of 587 of the donors reported approximately 300 Gb of sequence data and some 100 million unique TCR beta sequences from about 179 million T cells. In a later analysis, previously published TCR beta repertoires from about 670 donors were re-analyzed and high-resolution HLA genotyping was added so that TCR occurrence patterns could be studied. Along with the approximately 700-subject first cohort, a separate validation cohort of about 110 different subjects was used. Typing coverage varied by locus: roughly 629-630 donors for A, B, C, DRB1 and DQB1; approximately 520 for DQA1; over 600 for DPA1; roughly 450 for DPB1. Using immunosequencing, the study profiled T cell repertoires from roughly 650 subjects and related those repertoires to cytomegalovirus serostatus. HLA typing included class I and class II loci at four-digit resolution. In the later analysis, no new phenotypic data were used to find candidate immune exposures; instead, reliance was placed on TCR beta sequences and their occurrence across donors. An earlier analysis of roughly 600 of the donors used high-throughput TCR beta sequencing to judge whether each TCR beta V gene segment behaved as functional or pseudogenic. Roughly 300 gigabases of sequencing data and around 85 million unique TCR sequences made up an early release that covered several hundred HLA-typed donors. To predict cytomegalovirus infection status, the study combined high-throughput TCR immunosequencing, statistical association of individual TCRs with disease status, and machine learning. All discovery cohort repertoires had been generated using a single sequencing platform. Among the roughly 400 genotyped donors, about 85% belonged to the genetic ancestry cluster associated with self-reported Caucasian donors. A later genetic analysis used genome-wide SNP genotypes for about 60% of the roughly 700 donors, treating that subset as a discovery cohort. The study aimed to test whether cataloging public T cell receptors could reveal signatures of past pathogen exposure. Among some 410 genotyped donors of the cohort, an average of approximately 220,000 unique TCR beta nucleotide sequences was sequenced per donor, of which roughly 17% were non-productive. Because of strong linkage in the cohort, five DR-DQ haplotypes were treated as single units for association and clustering. Donor age, sex, ethnicity and CMV serostatus were compiled alongside the repertoire data. What the study reported, not specific to this receptor: Roughly 15 rarely observed V segments, including chromosome 9 orphons, were excluded from the earlier analysis of a few hundred of the donors because counts were too low. The classifier was reported to diagnose cytomegalovirus status with high specificity and sensitivity in both the original cohort and the validation cohort. While some public TCRs were present in many individuals, most TCR sequences turned up only very rarely across donors. A total of about 180 TCR beta chains were listed by the study as associated with cytomegalovirus. The authors suggested that the approach could potentially be generalized to other disease states and immunological phenotypes. The only immune exposure information available for the cohort was CMV serostatus. Most CMV-associated TCR beta chains appeared to be HLA-restricted in a later analysis, and the HLA associations seemed to be driven largely by CMV exposure. HLA typing was unavailable for some donors at each locus, so association tests used only the typed subset. A later analysis found that HLA-associated TCR beta chains were more clonally expanded and had lower generation probabilities than equally common non-associated chains. The sequencing pipeline was judged likely to have produced a cluster of highly shared sequence variants as a technical artifact. This cohort had only TCR beta chains sequenced, and the lack of alpha or paired-chain data limited which features could be detected. A later analysis reported that several top co-occurrence clusters appeared linked to parvovirus B19, influenza, CMV and Epstein-Barr virus. At a false discovery rate of 0.05, a later analysis linked around 17,000 TCR beta sequences to specific HLA alleles. A further reported finding was that TCR beta sequences accurately predicted the HLA-A and HLA-B alleles for most subjects in the first cohort. A few of the identified cytomegalovirus-associated TCR beta chains were confirmed in vitro to be specific for cytomegalovirus antigens. Linkage disequilibrium might explain the correlated functional status among segregating V segments, but an unknown experimental factor could not be ruled out. Strong co-occurrence of HLA alleles, especially DR and DQ, made assigning TCR associations to individual alleles difficult. According to a later genetic analysis, donors in an Asian-associated ancestry cluster had fewer N-insertions in productive TCRs than the roughly 670-donor mean. Presence/absence analyses assumed roughly uniform sequencing depth across donors, an assumption that may not hold. In an earlier analysis of about 540 of the donors, most TCR beta V segments were observed in productive rearrangements about 90% or about 30% of the time, broadly matching IMGT annotations. V-gene and J-gene trimming of TCR beta chains was associated with a missense DCLRE1C variant in a later genetic analysis, and the association was replicated in an independent cohort. The 87-base-pair reads could not distinguish some IMGT-functional V segments, including TRBV6-2 and TRBV6-3, so those segments were excluded. According to a later analysis, TCR association rates differed among HLA loci, with DRB1 alleles showing the most associated TCRs and HLA-C alleles showing the fewest.

The chain uses TRBV2 and TRBJ2-2; no D gene can be assigned with confidence. The sequenced sample was PBMCs. This TCR was recovered from a middle-aged man in good health and CMV-seronegative. The DNA sequence follows: TGTGCCAGCAGTTCGTCGTGGGAGCTGTTTTTT. The encoded protein is CASSSSWELFF.